This TCR beta chain stems from a study of blood T cell repertoires in COVID-19. Study at large: Researchers got acute and convalescent COVID-19 samples from the United States, Italy and Spain.

Everyone who took part was 18 to 89 years old, and they came from about two dozen US areas. CDR1 is LNHDA, CDR2 SQIVND, per germline (reference sequence). J was trimmed by 0 bases and V by 4 bases; bases with no gene match: 2. CDR3 size: 14 residues. TCRdb's table, derived via immunoSEQ multiplex PCR, lists solely in-frame clones and lacks some. Here the sample spans hundreds of thousands of clones, approximately 88% being singletons. The receptor was isolated from a woman younger than 30 who had recovered from COVID-19. Sequenced input: PBMCs or T cells enriched from blood (not recorded which). The chain carries TRBV19 and TRBJ2-7, with TRBD2 matching 8 bases. In DNA form, the CDR3 reads TGTGCCAGTAGTACCACTAGCGGCTCCTACGAGCAGTACTTC. It specifies CASSTTSGSYEQYF.